These T cell receptor beta chains were read from a single sample in a study of glioma-infiltrating T cells after dendritic cell vaccination. TCRdb's copy holds only in-frame clones and misses some; the assay was immunoSEQ multiplex PCR. Counted here are fewer than 60,000 clones, approximately 89% occurring once; the ten biggest clones make up 5% to 6%. Material: blood, obtained after dendritic cell vaccination. The receptors were sampled from a human donor with glioblastoma. Each CDR3 is given with its conserved first and last residue. D genes are given only for firm matches. The size field is filled for only some rows; it gives once, few, many or a size class.

cdr3_nt	cdr3_aa	j_call	v_call	clone_size	d_call
TGTGCCAGCAGCTACGCGAGCACAGATACGCAGTATTTT	CASSYASTDTQYF	TRBJ2-3	TRBV27	NA	NA
TGTGCCAGCAGCTTATACCGGGATAGCTACGAGCAGTACTTC	CASSLYRDSYEQYF	TRBJ2-7	TRBV7-9	NA	NA
TGTGCCAGCAGCTCAATTACGAGACTAGCGGGAAATGAGCAGTTCTTC	CASSSITRLAGNEQFF	TRBJ2-1	TRBV7-9	NA	TRBD2
TGCGCCAGCAGCCAAGTCAGGACAGGCTACAATGAGCAGTTCTTC	CASSQVRTGYNEQFF	TRBJ2-1	TRBV4-3	NA	TRBD1
TGTGCCAGTAGTATGGGGACAGGGGTTCTTAGTAGCGGGGAGCTGTTTTTT	CASSMGTGVLSSGELFF	TRBJ2-2	TRBV19	NA	TRBD1
TGTGCCAGCAGAATAGCTGGTGAGCAGTTCTTC	CASRIAGEQFF	TRBJ2-1	TRBV27	NA	NA
TGCGCCAGCAGCCCTGGATGGGGGCCGAGCACTGAAGCTTTCTTT	CASSPGWGPSTEAFF	TRBJ1-1	TRBV5-1	NA	NA
TGTGCCAGCAGCTTGACTTTTTACGAGCAGTACTTC	CASSLTFYEQYF	TRBJ2-7	TRBV5-6	NA	NA
TGCAGCGTTGATGGACTAGCGGGAGCGGACTGGGAGCAGTTCTTC	CSVDGLAGADWEQFF	TRBJ2-1	TRBV29-1	NA	TRBD2
TGTGCCATCCGGGGTCTTCCGGGACTAGCGGGAGGGAGCACCGGGGAGCTGTTTTTT	CAIRGLPGLAGGSTGELFF	TRBJ2-2	TRBV10-3	NA	TRBD2
TGTGCCATCAGCGGACAGGGGGCGGGCCATGAAAAACTGTTTTTT	CAISGQGAGHEKLFF	TRBJ1-4	TRBV10-3	NA	TRBD1
TGTGCCAGCAGCTTGCCGGGAGTAACCATAGGTACGCAGTATTTT	CASSLPGVTIGTQYF	TRBJ2-3	TRBV5-4	NA	NA
TGTGCCAGCAGCGCGGCGAGAGGTTACTCTGGAAACACCATATATTTT	CASSAARGYSGNTIYF	TRBJ1-3	TRBV9	NA	NA
TGTGCCAGCAGCCCGGCCGAGCGGTCACTGGGGACGCAGTATTTT	CASSPAERSLGTQYF	TRBJ2-3	TRBV16	NA	NA
TGTGCCAGCAGCTCCCTTTCCTACGAGCAGTACTTC	CASSSLSYEQYF	TRBJ2-7	TRBV5-4	NA	NA
TGCAGCGTTGGGGTGCAGTCTCCAACGAGCGGCTATGGCTACACCTTC	CSVGVQSPTSGYGYTF	TRBJ1-2	TRBV29-1	NA	NA
TGTGCCAGCAGTCCTGACAGGAGTTACAATCAGCCCCAGCATTTT	CASSPDRSYNQPQHF	TRBJ1-5	TRBV27	NA	NA
TGTGCCAGCTGGCGTCGGGACTCGCACGTTGAGCAGTTCTTC	CASWRRDSHVEQFF	TRBJ2-1	TRBV6-5	NA	NA
TGTGCCAGCAGCTTATCGTCCGGGGAAAAACTGTTTTTT	CASSLSSGEKLFF	TRBJ1-4	TRBV7-9	NA	NA
TGTGCCAGTTCGAATACTGGTTCCTACGAGCAGTACTTC	CASSNTGSYEQYF	TRBJ2-7	TRBV19	NA	NA
TGTGCCAGCACCGCAGACAGGGGGCGTCAAGAGACCCAGTACTTC	CASTADRGRQETQYF	TRBJ2-5	TRBV7-9	NA	TRBD1
TGTGCCAGCAGTTATGGACAAACCCTAAACACTGAAGCTTTCTTT	CASSYGQTLNTEAFF	TRBJ1-1	TRBV6-6	NA	NA
TGCGCCAGCAGCTCAGGGACATTGAACACTGAAGCTTTCTTT	CASSSGTLNTEAFF	TRBJ1-1	TRBV5-1	few	NA
TGTGCCACATACGGTTCTAGCGGGAGTGGGTCCTACAATGAGCAGTTCTTC	CATYGSSGSGSYNEQFF	TRBJ2-1	TRBV27	NA	TRBD2
TGTGCCAGCAGCTTCCAACAGGGGACCGGGGAGCTGTTTTTT	CASSFQQGTGELFF	TRBJ2-2	TRBV7-3	NA	TRBD1
TGTGCCATCGGCCTAGCGGGAAACAATGAGCAGTTCTTC	CAIGLAGNNEQFF	TRBJ2-1	TRBV10-3	NA	TRBD2
TGTGCCAGCAGCTTAGGGCAAGCGCGCGATACGCAGTATTTT	CASSLGQARDTQYF	TRBJ2-3	TRBV7-8	once	NA
TGTGCCTGGAGTGTACAGGGTGATCAGCCCCAGCATTTT	CAWSVQGDQPQHF	TRBJ1-5	TRBV30	NA	NA
TGTGTAACGAATCCGGGGGGGTTCACCGGGGAGCTGTTTTTT	CVTNPGGFTGELFF	TRBJ2-2	TRBV10-3	NA	TRBD2
TGTGCCAACCGGGAATTCGGCTACAATGAGCAGTTCTTC	CANREFGYNEQFF	TRBJ2-1	TRBV2	once	NA
TGTGCCAGCAGACCTGGACTAGTAGTGCACAATGAGCAGTTCTTC	CASRPGLVVHNEQFF	TRBJ2-1	TRBV6-6	NA	TRBD2
TGTGCCAGCCAATTAGACACTGAAGCTTTCTTT	CASQLDTEAFF	TRBJ1-1	TRBV2	NA	NA
TGTGCCAGCAGCTTATCTTCTACGGCCTACGAGCAGTACTTC	CASSLSSTAYEQYF	TRBJ2-7	TRBV11-2	NA	NA
TGTGCCACCAGCAGAGATAGGGGCAGCTTATTCAATGAAAAACTGTTTTTT	CATSRDRGSLFNEKLFF	TRBJ1-4	TRBV15	once	NA
TGTGCCAGCAGTCTCACAGGGGGCACTGAAGCTTTCTTT	CASSLTGGTEAFF	TRBJ1-1	TRBV11-2	NA	TRBD1
TGTGCCAGCAGTGAAGGGACTAGCGGGTTCAACGAGCAGTACTTC	CASSEGTSGFNEQYF	TRBJ2-7	TRBV6-1	NA	TRBD2
TGTGCCAGCATCTGGAGGGACAGGGAAGATTCACCCCTCCACTTT	CASIWRDREDSPLHF	TRBJ1-6	TRBV6-1	NA	TRBD1
TGTGCCAGCAGGGGCGGAGGGACTGAAGCTTTCTTT	CASRGGGTEAFF	TRBJ1-1	TRBV25-1	NA	NA
TGTGCCAGCCACCGGGACAGGGGGCCCCGGGAGCAGTACTTC	CASHRDRGPREQYF	TRBJ2-7	TRBV19	NA	TRBD1